Following are 18 T cell receptor beta chains from one sample sequenced in a study of T-cell reconstitution after alpha-beta-depleted transplantation in children. Molecular barcoding with unique molecular identifiers was used for the TCRbeta library. TCRdb re-called the PCR reads through MiXCR, storing one row per CDR3 protein. Of fewer than 1 million distinct CDR3 sequences listed, about 16% are singletons. The sample here was PBMCs, mostly from graft donor cells, taken 360 days after TCRalphabeta/CD19-depleted stem cell transplant. The source of these receptors is a male patient aged 5 to 17 who had a stem cell transplant for acute lymphoblastic leukemia, so the T cells may come from the graft donor.

This clonotype was seen many times. The chain has TRBV27 and TRBJ2-7, with a possible D match to TRBD2 (7 bases). Germline values: CDR1 MNHEY, CDR2 SMNVEV (reference sequence). This CDR3 comprises 15 residues. Trimming cost V 2 bases and J 1 base, with 12 bases left between them. CDR3 amino acids: CASSLGGGVSYEQYF. In DNA form, the CDR3 reads TGTGCCAGCAGTTTAGGAGGGGGGGTATCCTACGAGCAGTACTTC.

This clonotype was seen more than once but under ten times. This chain uses TRBV6-5 with TRBJ2-7; 7 bases map to TRBD1. Trimming at V came to 2 bases and at J to 2 bases, leaving 9 bases not matched to a gene. From germline, CDR1 is MNHEY and CDR2 SVGAGI. The CDR3 has 16 residues. CDR3: CASSYTTGIITYEQYF. The CDR3 region has the DNA TGTGCCAGCAGTTACACGACAGGGATCATTACCTACGAGCAGTACTTC.

V gene TRBV2 combines with J gene TRBJ2-1; no reliable D call. The CDR3 covers 10 residues. V was pared by 4 bases and J by 8 bases, with 3 bases between. The germline V gene encodes CDR1 SNHLY and CDR2 FYNNEI. The CDR3 region is CASSVHEQFF. The CDR3, as DNA: TGTGCCAGCAGTGTTCATGAGCAGTTCTTC.

This clonotype was counted at least ten times. This sequence joins TRBV7-8 and TRBJ2-4; 8 bases fit TRBD1. CDR3 size: 14 residues. The germline gives CDR1 SGHVS, CDR2 FQNEAQ. V was clipped by 3 bases and J by 8 bases; unmatched bases: 6. In DNA form, the CDR3 reads TGTGCCAGCAGCTTTCCGGACAGGGAAGACATTCAGTACTTC. Its translation is CASSFPDREDIQYF. Using reference TRBV7-8 and TRBJ2-4 for the parts outside the CDR3, the full variable domain is GAGVSQSPRYKVAKRGQDVALRCDPISGHVSLFWYQQALGQGPEFLTYFQNEAQLDKSGLPSDRFFAERPEGSVSTLKIQRTQQEDSAVYLCASSFPDREDIQYFGAGTRLSVL.

This clonotype was detected many times. The chain carries TRBV7-3 and TRBJ2-3; 8 nucleotides agree with TRBD1. Germline assignment: CDR1 SGHTA and CDR2 FQGTGA. V trimming: 1 base; J trimming: 1 base; junction bases outside the gene matches: 4. There are 16 residues in the CDR3. The CDR3 region has the DNA TGTGCCAGCAGCTTAAACGGACAGGGACGCACAGATACGCAGTATTTT. Translated, it gives CASSLNGQGRTDTQYF.

The V and J genes are TRBV29-1 and TRBJ1-5; 10 bases line up with TRBD1. The CDR3 sequence is 14 residues long. CDR1 and CDR2 from the germline V gene are SQVTM and ANQGSEA. The V and J ends lost 4 bases and 0 bases, in that order; junction bases with no gene match: 0. The CDR3 DNA is TGCAGCGTTGGGGACAGGGGTAGCAATCAGCCCCAGCATTTT. Protein: CSVGDRGSNQPQHF. The full variable domain, with the rest looked up from reference TRBV29-1 and TRBJ1-5, is SAVISQKPSRDICQRGTSLTIQCQVDSQVTMMFWYRQQPGQSLTLIATANQGSEATYESGFVIDKFPISRPNLTFSTLTVSNMSPEDSSIYLCSVGDRGSNQPQHFGDGTRLSIL.

This clonotype was seen a handful of times. The gene calls are TRBV20-1 and TRBJ1-4; D unclear. In germline, CDR1 is DFQATT, CDR2 SNEGSKA (reference sequence). Deletions cut 5 bases from V and 3 bases from J, with 7 bases between. This CDR3 is 12 amino acids long. CDR3 loop: CSAGAANEKLFF. The CDR3 DNA follows: TGCAGTGCTGGAGCGGCTAATGAAAAACTGTTTTTT.

The table lists this clonotype with many counts. The chain joins TRBV7-2 to TRBJ2-7; D uncertain. The CDR3 is made up of 14 amino acids. CDR1 and CDR2 (germline): SGHTA, FQGNSA. The V end lost 1 base, the J end lost 1 base, and 8 bases lay between the germline ends. This CDR3 is CASSLVSRSYEQYF. The CDR3 nucleotides are TGTGCCAGCAGCTTAGTTTCCAGGTCCTACGAGCAGTACTTC.

V usage is TRBV4-1 and J usage is TRBJ2-5; no reliable D call. The CDR3 loop spans 14 amino acids. Germline assignment: CDR1 MGHRA and CDR2 YSYEKL. Trimming pared 4 bases from V and 1 base from J, leaving 10 bases between. The CDR3 reads CASSPLGLQETQYF. DNA of the CDR3: TGCGCCAGCAGCCCCCTTGGTCTCCAAGAGACCCAGTACTTC.

This clonotype was seen only a few times. The chain carries TRBV12-3 or TRBV12-4 and TRBJ2-1, with 9 bases matching TRBD2. J was trimmed by 5 bases and V by 6 bases; bases with no gene match: 8. The CDR3 is 15 amino acids. CDR3 nucleotide sequence: TGTGCCAGCAGCCATTGGGTAGCGGGAGACAATGAGCAGTTCTTC. Translated, it gives CASSHWVAGDNEQFF.

This clonotype appeared a few times. The gene calls are TRBV7-8 and TRBJ1-6; a possible D gene is TRBD1 (5 bases). The CDR3 is 14 residues long. Germline lookup yields CDR1 SGHVS and CDR2 FQNEAQ. Trimming removed 1 base from V and 7 bases from J, with 8 bases in between. For the CDR3, the DNA is TGTGCCAGCAGCTTAGTTCCAGGGAATTCACCCCTCCACTTT. Translating it yields CASSLVPGNSPLHF.

Details on this clonotype: This CDR3 is missing its conserved last phenylalanine or tryptophan, likely due to a read error. The chain is built from TRBV29-1 and TRBJ1-2; 9 bases are a match to TRBD1. The germline CDR1 and CDR2 sequences are SQVTM and ANQGSEA. The CDR3 is made up of 14 amino acids. V was clipped by 2 bases and J by 4 bases; unmatched bases: 5. The CDR3 spells CSVEPGQGPYGYTS. In DNA, the CDR3 is TGCAGCGTTGAACCGGGACAGGGCCCCTATGGCTACACCTCC.

This clonotype showed up many times. V gene TRBV27 combines with J gene TRBJ2-7; D gene uncertain. Germline V gene data show CDR1 as MNHEY and CDR2 as SMNVEV (reference sequence). Trimming shortened V by 0 bases and J by 5 bases, and 5 bases separated the two germline ends. The CDR3 runs 12 residues. The CDR3 here is CASSLSGNEQYF. In nucleotides, the CDR3 is TGTGCCAGCAGTTTATCTGGGAACGAGCAGTACTTC.

V gene TRBV12-3 or TRBV12-4 combines with J gene TRBJ1-1; possibly TRBD1 for D (5 bases). The length of the CDR3 is 19 residues. V lost 2 bases to trimming and J lost 0 bases, with 22 bases between them. This CDR3 reads CASSLRVSLSVGVNTEAFF. CDR3 nucleotides: TGTGCCAGCAGTTTAAGGGTCAGCCTCTCAGTGGGGGTGAACACTGAAGCTTTCTTT.

This sequence joins TRBV6-1 and TRBJ2-1; tentative D call: TRBD1 (6 bases). Trimming cost V 7 bases and J 1 base, with 23 bases left between them. The length of the CDR3 is 18 residues. CDR1 is MNHNS, CDR2 SASEGT, per germline. The CDR3 protein is CASISLDSSRPSYNEQFF. For the CDR3, the DNA is TGTGCCAGCATCAGCCTGGACAGCTCACGACCGTCCTACAATGAGCAGTTCTTC.

In this sample, this clonotype turned up many times. The chain couples TRBV5-5 to TRBJ2-1; perhaps TRBD2 as D (6 bases). The CDR3 is made up of 13 amino acids. Germline-derived CDR1 and CDR2 are SGHKS and YYEKEE (reference sequence). V was pared by 2 bases and J by 6 bases, with 9 bases between. The DNA of the CDR3 is TGTGCCAGCAGCTTCGGGGGTAGCAATGAGCAGTTCTTC. Translated: CASSFGGSNEQFF.

The chain combines TRBV27 with TRBJ2-7, with D possibly matching TRBD1 (7 bases). This CDR3 is built from 13 residues. CDR1 is MNHEY, CDR2 SMNVEV, per germline (reference sequence). The ends were cut back, 8 bases at V and 10 bases at J, with 21 bases in the middle. CDR3 region: CASARDSPAGQYF. The DNA for the CDR3 is TGTGCCAGCGCCCGGGACAGTCCAGCGGGCCAGTACTTC.

This clonotype turned up a few times. V usage is TRBV3-1 and J usage is TRBJ1-2; D is unresolved. Germline V gives CDR1 LGHDT, CDR2 YNNKEL (reference sequence). The CDR3 is made up of 14 amino acids. The ends were cut back, 1 base at V and 4 bases at J, with 10 bases in the middle. The CDR3 nucleotides are TGTGCCAGCAGCCAAGGGGCTGAGAGCTATGGCTACACCTTC. It specifies CASSQGAESYGYTF. Supplemented by reference TRBV3-1 and TRBJ1-2, the full variable domain reads DTAVSQTPKYLVTQMGNDKSIKCEQNLGHDTMYWYKQDSKKFLKIMFSYNNKELIINETVPNRFSPKSPDKAHLNLHINSLELGDSAVYFCASSQGAESYGYTFGSGTRLTVV.